What follows are 20 T cell receptor beta chains derived from one specimen sequenced in a study of T cells in women clearing cervical HPV infection. Sequenced by immunoSEQ multiplex PCR; TCRdb stores in-frame clones only, minus some. The sample totals tens of thousands of clones. The source material was blood buffy coat. These receptors all come from a woman aged 18 to 75 with a cervical HPV16 infection that either progressed to CIN3+ or cleared (not recorded which).

The CDR3 here is CASSLDSLYGYTF. The sequenced CDR3 bases are TGTGCCAGCAGCTTAGACAGCCTCTATGGC. The rearrangement joins TRBV7-2 to TRBJ1-2, with D hard to call. The read is 3 residues too short to cover the CDR3 end, so that end is filled in from the germline J gene. There are 13 residues in the CDR3. CDR1 and CDR2 from the germline V gene are SGHTA and FQGNSA. Trimming shortened V by 1 base and J by 4 bases, and 7 bases separated the two germline ends.

Regarding this clone: The CDR3 end lies 3 residues beyond the end of the read and is filled in from the germline J gene. The chain employs TRBV30 and TRBJ1-4; D is undetermined. The ends were cut back, 4 bases at V and 4 bases at J, with 4 bases in the middle. The V gene's germline CDR1 is GTSNPN and CDR2 SVGIG (reference sequence). The CDR3 totals 11 residues. The sequenced part of the CDR3 DNA is TGTGCCTGGACAGATAATGAAAAA. Its protein product is CAWTDNEK. The whole CDR3 reads CAWTDNEKLFF.

To note about this clone: The sequence runs out 3 residues before the end of the CDR3; the remainder is reconstructed from the germline J gene. V gene TRBV12-3 or TRBV12-4 combines with J gene TRBJ2-7; D possibly corresponds to TRBD1 (6 bases). This CDR3 comprises 13 residues. Trimming pared 7 bases from V and 3 bases from J, leaving 13 bases between. This CDR3 reads CASTTGTFYEQYF. CDR3 DNA, as far as it was read: TGTGCCAGCACTACAGGGACCTTCTACGAG.

Worth noting for this clone: The read stops 3 residues short of the end of the CDR3; the missing end is completed from the germline J gene. The V and J genes are TRBV5-5 and TRBJ2-7, with D maybe TRBD2 (6 bases). The V gene lost 2 bases and the J gene lost 2 bases, with 11 bases spanning the gap. The CDR3 totals 14 residues. Germline CDR1 SGHKS, CDR2 YYEKEE (reference sequence). The CDR3 bases that were read are TGTGCCAGCAGCTTTCGGCGGGAAACCTACGAG. This translates into CASSFRRETYE. The CDR3 reads in full as CASSFRRETYEQYF.

Turning to this clone: The read falls 3 residues short of the CDR3 end, and the missing part is taken from the germline J gene. The V call is TRBV14, the J call TRBJ1-2, with D unresolved. The germline V and J ends were trimmed by 4 bases and 7 bases, with 7 bases remaining between them. Germline values: CDR1 SGHDN, CDR2 FVKESK. CDR3 length: 11 amino acids. The DNA read from the CDR3 is TGTGCCAGCAGCCTGGTACTTGGC. It encodes CASSLVLG. The whole CDR3 protein reads CASSLVLGYTF.

As for this clone: The CDR3 goes on 3 residues after the read ends, and that part is filled in from the germline J gene. This chain connects TRBV7-6 to TRBJ2-7, with 7 positions matching TRBD1. CDR3 length: 14 amino acids. The V segment lost 0 bases and the J segment 3 bases; nucleotides outside the gene matches: 2. CDR1 is SGHVS and CDR2 is FNYEAQ in the germline V gene. The CDR3 DNA, read in part, is TGTGCCAGCAGCTTAGCAGCAGGGGGCTACGAG. It codes for CASSLAAGGYE. The full CDR3 is CASSLAAGGYEQYF.

Points on this clone: The read halts 3 residues ahead of the CDR3 end, with the missing end drawn from the germline J gene. The chain joins TRBV7-7 to TRBJ2-1; perhaps TRBD1 as D (5 bases). This CDR3 contains 14 residues. CDR1 and CDR2 from the germline V gene are SSHAT and FNYEAQ (reference sequence). Trimming took 1 base from V and 4 from J, leaving 8 bases between them. The CDR3 sequence: CASSLGPGYNEQFF. The sequenced CDR3 bases are TGTGCCAGCAGCTTAGGCCCAGGGTACAATGAG.

CDR3 DNA (partial): TGTGCCCACGGACAGGGAGGAACCGGGGAG. Translating it yields CAHGQGGTGE. From start to end, the CDR3 is CAHGQGGTGELFF. The gene calls are TRBV30 and TRBJ2-2; 8 nucleotides line up with TRBD1. The CDR3 extends 3 residues past the end of the read, so its final part is completed from the germline J gene. The J segment lost 5 bases and the V segment lost 8 bases, leaving 7 bases of the junction unmatched. This CDR3 comprises 13 residues. Germline V gene lookup returns CDR1 GTSNPN and CDR2 SVGIG (reference sequence).

With regard to this clone: The read falls 3 residues short of the CDR3 end, and the missing part is taken from the germline J gene. The V and J genes are TRBV11-2 and TRBJ2-5; perhaps TRBD1 as D (5 bases). The V gene's germline CDR1 is SGHAT and CDR2 FQNNGV. The CDR3 totals 13 residues. V was cut by 4 bases and J by 5 bases, with 11 bases left in between. The CDR3 loop reads CASSSQGVETQYF. The covered CDR3 bases are TGTGCCAGCAGCTCCCAGGGCGTGGAGACC.

Remarks on this clone: Sequencing ends 3 residues short of the CDR3 end; the germline J gene provides the rest. The chain combines TRBV30 with TRBJ1-3; D is unclear. V was shortened by 4 bases and J by 4 bases, with 8 bases between the two germline ends. The germline CDR1 and CDR2 sequences are GTSNPN and SVGIG (reference sequence). The CDR3 spans 12 residues. CDR3: CAWTETGNTIYF. CDR3 bases read: TGTGCCTGGACGGAGACAGGAAACACC. The whole variable domain, filled in from reference TRBV30 and TRBJ1-3, reads SQTIHQWPATLVQPVGSPLSLECTVEGTSNPNLYWYRQAAGRGLQLLFYSVGIGQISSEVPQNLSASRPQDRQFILSSKKLLLSDSGFYLCAWTETGNTIYFGEGSWLTVV.

Notes on this clone: The observed sequence ends 3 residues before the CDR3 terminus, with the missing tail filled in from the germline J gene. The V gene is TRBV9, the J gene TRBJ1-2; D possibly corresponds to TRBD1 (5 bases). This CDR3 contains 15 residues. V was clipped by 0 bases and J by 2 bases, with 11 bases between them. Germline V gene data show CDR1 as SGDLS and CDR2 as YYNGEE. Incomplete CDR3 DNA: TGTGCCAGCAGCGTAGAGGACACCAAAAACTATGGC. Amino acid sequence: CASSVEDTKNYG. The CDR3, in full, reads CASSVEDTKNYGYTF.

Remarks on this clone: Coverage ceases 3 residues before the CDR3 finishes, and the germline J gene fills in the end. This chain joins TRBV10-1 and TRBJ2-1; D remains unclear. CDR1 and CDR2 from the germline V gene are WNHNN and SYGVQD (reference sequence). V lost 4 bases and J lost 0, with 10 bases in between. The CDR3 extends over 15 amino acids. The CDR3 loop is CASSVEPSSYNEQFF. CDR3 DNA (partial): TGCGCCAGCAGTGTGGAACCTAGCTCCTACAATGAG.

Of note for this clone: The CDR3 end lies 3 residues beyond the end of the read and is filled in from the germline J gene. The chain carries TRBV6-1 and TRBJ1-2; D is ambiguous. CDR1 and CDR2 from the germline V gene are MNHNS and SASEGT. This CDR3 region has 12 residues. The V and J ends lost 3 bases and 5 bases respectively, with 7 bases between them. The CDR3 sequence is CASSDPFYGYTF. The sequenced part of the CDR3 DNA is TGTGCCAGCAGTGACCCGTTTTATGGC.

A word on this clone: Read data end 3 residues before the CDR3 end; the end is taken from the germline J gene. The chain combines TRBV28 with TRBJ2-5, with D perhaps TRBD2 (6 bases). The CDR3 totals 14 residues. The V gene's germline CDR1 is MDHEN and CDR2 SYDVKM. V was shortened by 5 bases and J by 0 bases, with 10 bases between the two germline ends. The chain's CDR3 is CASSPGGYQETQYF. The covered CDR3 bases are TGTGCCAGCAGTCCTGGGGGGTACCAAGAGACC.

The CDR3 DNA, read in part, is TGCAGTGCTAGAGATCAGGCGGGAGGACTCAATGAG. Its translation: CSARDQAGGLNE. The CDR3 in full is CSARDQAGGLNEQFF. The V gene is TRBV20-1, the J gene TRBJ2-1; 8 nucleotides agree with TRBD2. The DNA ends 3 residues before the CDR3 does, and the rest of the CDR3 is filled in from the germline J gene. CDR3 length: 15 residues. J lost 6 bases, V lost 0 bases, and 7 bases had no gene match. Germline V gene data show CDR1 as DFQATT and CDR2 as SNEGSKA (reference sequence).

With regard to this clone: The read finishes 3 residues shy of the CDR3 end, and the germline J gene is used to complete it. The gene calls are TRBV6-2 or TRBV6-3 and TRBJ2-7; TRBD2 aligns across 9 bases. Trimming at V came to 5 bases and at J to 0 bases, leaving 2 bases not matched to a gene. The CDR3 runs 14 residues. Germline assignment: CDR1 MNHEY and CDR2 SVGEGT. Partial CDR3 DNA: TGTGCCAGCAGTCGACTAGCGGACTCCTACGAG. Amino acid sequence: CASSRLADSYE. The entire CDR3 protein is CASSRLADSYEQYF.

As concerns this clone: Read coverage stops 3 residues before the CDR3 terminus; the germline J gene supplies the remainder. This chain joins TRBV23-1 and TRBJ2-7, with 7 positions matching TRBD1. TRBV23-1 is reported as an ORF; its role is uncertain. The CDR3 has 14 amino acids. J lost 3 bases, V lost 0 bases, and 2 bases had no gene match. The DNA read from the CDR3 is TGCGCCAGCAGTCAATCGAACAGGGGCTACGAG. This sequence encodes CASSQSNRGYE. The CDR3 in its entirety is CASSQSNRGYEQYF.

A word on this clone: The CDR3 goes on 3 residues after the read ends, and that part is filled in from the germline J gene. This sequence joins TRBV20-1 and TRBJ2-7; D gene unclear. This CDR3 is built from 16 residues. The V gene's germline CDR1 is DFQATT and CDR2 SNEGSKA (reference sequence). The V end was cut by 4 bases, the J end by 4 bases, with 23 bases between. The part of the CDR3 DNA that was read is TGCAGTGCTACCCGAAGCGACGGGTTTCTATCTTACGAG. Amino acid sequence: CSATRSDGFLSYE. The CDR3, in full, reads CSATRSDGFLSYEQYF.

In regard to this clone: The read ends 3 residues before the CDR3 terminus; that terminus is restored from the germline J gene. The chain uses TRBV30 and TRBJ1-2; 9 bases fit TRBD1. The CDR3 sequence is 14 residues long. With 2 bases clipped from V and 4 bases from J, the junction kept 5 bases outside the gene matches. Germline CDR1 and CDR2: GTSNPN and SVGIG (reference sequence). This CDR3 reads CAWSTGGQGYGYTF. The covered CDR3 bases are TGTGCCTGGAGTACGGGGGGACAGGGCTATGGC.

As regards this clone: The read ends 3 residues shy of where the CDR3 ends; the end is completed using the germline J gene. The rearrangement uses TRBV2 and TRBJ2-2, with 11 bases lining up with TRBD1. CDR3 length: 15 residues. Germline-derived CDR1 and CDR2 are SNHLY and FYNNEI. The ends lost 7 bases at V and 6 bases at J; junction bases unmatched: 7. This CDR3 reads CASTVGTGGSGELFF. CDR3 DNA (partial): TGTGCCAGCACCGTAGGGACAGGGGGTTCCGGGGAG.